These 30 T cell receptor beta chains originate from one sample sequenced in a study of technical replicates of blood from a handful of donors. Only in-frame clones appear in the TCRdb table, and some are missing; sequencing was by immunoSEQ multiplex PCR. The sample lists about 72,000 clones, about 90% seen once, with under 0.55% in the top ten. The source material was T cells isolated from PBMCs. These receptors all stem from a human donor in good health.

The chain uses TRBV18 and TRBJ2-7; D ambiguous. The CDR3 sequence is 13 residues long. Germline V gene lookup returns CDR1 KGHSH and CDR2 LQKENI. The germline V and J ends were trimmed by 0 bases and 1 base, with 4 bases remaining between them. The CDR3 loop reads CASSPPRSYEQYF. DNA of the CDR3: TGTGCCAGCTCACCACCTCGGTCCTACGAGCAGTACTTC.

The chain has TRBV7-9 and TRBJ2-5; TRBD1 matches 8 bases. V trimming: 7 bases; J trimming: 5 bases; junction bases outside the gene matches: 3. This CDR3 has 12 residues. Germline V lookup: CDR1 SEHNR, CDR2 FQNEAQ (reference sequence). CDR3 in amino acids: CASTGGAETQYF. As DNA, the CDR3 is TGTGCCAGCACAGGGGGCGCGGAGACCCAGTACTTC. Based on the CDR3 plus reference TRBV7-9 and TRBJ2-5, the full variable domain is DTGVSQNPRHKITKRGQNVTFRCDPISEHNRLYWYRQTLGQGPEFLTYFQNEAQLEKSRLLSDRFSAERPKGSFSTLEIQRTEQGDSAMYLCASTGGAETQYFGPGTRLLVL.

This chain joins TRBV18 and TRBJ2-7; TRBD1 agrees at 7 bases. V lost 3 bases and J lost 2; bases outside the gene matches: 4. The CDR3 contains 14 residues. Per germline, CDR1 KGHSH and CDR2 LQKENI. DNA of the CDR3: TGTGCCAGCTCACCTGGGCAGGGGGCCTACGAGCAGTACTTC. Its translation is CASSPGQGAYEQYF.

The rearrangement uses TRBV28 and TRBJ2-1, with 9 bases matching TRBD1. V lost 5 bases to trimming and J lost 8 bases; unmatched junction nucleotides: 10. The germline gives CDR1 MDHEN, CDR2 SYDVKM. The CDR3 consists of 15 residues. CDR3 sequence (DNA): TGTGCCAGCAGTCAACGACAGGGGGAGTATTATGAGCAGTTCTTC. Protein product: CASSQRQGEYYEQFF.

The chain joins TRBV7-3 to TRBJ2-3; 10 bases line up with TRBD1. CDR3 size: 15 residues. The trim removed 4 bases at V and 2 bases at J, leaving 3 bases unmatched. From germline, CDR1 is SGHTA and CDR2 FQGTGA. The CDR3 region has the DNA TGTGCCAGCAGCTCGGACAGGGGGGTCACAGATACGCAGTATTTT. This sequence encodes CASSSDRGVTDTQYF.

Of note for this clone: The junction differs from germline at one of its ends, possibly a read error. The chain joins TRBV7-7 to TRBJ2-7; D is possibly TRBD2 (6 bases). Looked up from germline, CDR1 is SSHAT and CDR2 is FNYEAQ (reference sequence). The CDR3 consists of 15 residues. The CDR3 is CASSPGTGPSYEQYF. The DNA of the CDR3 is TGTGCTAGCAGCCCCGGGACTGGGCCCTCCTACGAGCAGTACTTC.

The chain employs TRBV12-5 and TRBJ2-7; the match to TRBD2 covers 10 bases. Germline lookup yields CDR1 LGHNT and CDR2 FRNRAP. V was clipped by 1 base and J by 1 base; unmatched bases: 16. The CDR3 sequence is 20 residues long. CDR3 in amino acids: CASGLAPKASGSLGSYEQYF. Written as DNA, the CDR3 is TGTGCTAGTGGTTTGGCCCCGAAAGCTAGCGGGAGTTTGGGGTCCTACGAGCAGTACTTC.

J is TRBJ2-1 and V is TRBV7-8; 9 positions match TRBD2. This CDR3 is 20 amino acids long. Germline V gives CDR1 SGHVS, CDR2 FQNEAQ. With V trimmed by 3 bases and J by 1 base, 16 bases remained unmatched. The CDR3 reads CASSFLLGERLAESYNEQFF. CDR3 nucleotides: TGTGCCAGCAGCTTCCTGCTCGGAGAAAGACTAGCGGAGTCCTACAATGAGCAGTTCTTC.

V usage is TRBV19 and J usage is TRBJ1-1; perhaps TRBD1 as D (5 bases). V lost 1 base, J lost 4 bases, and 16 bases lay in between. Germline V gene data show CDR1 as LNHDA and CDR2 as SQIVND (reference sequence). The CDR3 extends over 16 amino acids. The DNA of the CDR3 is TGTGCCAGTAGTATAGCTCGCATCCCCACAGGCACTGAAGCTTTCTTT. Translated: CASSIARIPTGTEAFF. The whole variable domain, filled in from reference TRBV19 and TRBJ1-1, reads DGGITQSPKYLFRKEGQNVTLSCEQNLNHDAMYWYRQDPGQGLRLIYYSQIVNDFQKGDIAEGYSVSREKKESFPLTVTSAQKNPTAFYLCASSIARIPTGTEAFFGQGTRLTVV.

This chain connects TRBV7-9 to TRBJ2-7; 9 bases fit TRBD1. CDR1 SEHNR and CDR2 FQNEAQ come from the germline V gene (reference sequence). The CDR3 contains 15 residues. V was clipped by 5 bases and J by 2 bases; unmatched bases: 7. CDR3 coding DNA: TGTGCCAGCAGCGCCACCCGGGACAGGGCCTACGAGCAGTACTTC. This codes for CASSATRDRAYEQYF.

This sequence joins TRBV5-1 and TRBJ2-1; TRBD2 matches at 14 bases. Germline values: CDR1 SGHRS, CDR2 YFSETQ. This CDR3 comprises 15 residues. V lost 4 bases to trimming and J lost 8 bases; unmatched junction nucleotides: 5. CDR3 region: CASSPTSGRVHEQFF. CDR3 nucleotides: TGCGCCAGCAGCCCGACTAGCGGGAGGGTACATGAGCAGTTCTTC.

The rearrangement links TRBV11-1 to TRBJ1-4, with 8 bases fitting TRBD1. This CDR3 is 14 amino acids long. From germline, CDR1 is SGHAT and CDR2 FQDESV (reference sequence). The ends lost 4 bases at V and 7 bases at J; junction bases unmatched: 5. The CDR3 loop is CASSSDRGPEKLFF. The CDR3 DNA reads as TGTGCCAGCAGCTCCGACAGGGGTCCTGAAAAACTGTTTTTT.

The V and J genes are TRBV7-9 and TRBJ2-7; D call uncertain. V was clipped by 4 bases and J by 1 base, with 14 bases between them. There are 15 residues in the CDR3. Germline loops: CDR1 SEHNR, CDR2 FQNEAQ (reference sequence). As DNA, the CDR3 is TGTGCCAGCAGCTCCTCCCCGACGGAGTCCTACGAGCAGTACTTC. Protein product: CASSSSPTESYEQYF. Complete variable domain (other parts from reference TRBV7-9 and TRBJ2-7): DTGVSQNPRHKITKRGQNVTFRCDPISEHNRLYWYRQTLGQGPEFLTYFQNEAQLEKSRLLSDRFSAERPKGSFSTLEIQRTEQGDSAMYLCASSSSPTESYEQYFGPGTRLTVT.

CDR3 sequence reads: CASSLDRGHTEAFF. Here the CDR3 DNA reads TGTGCCAGCAGCCTTGACAGGGGGCACACTGAAGCTTTCTTT. The chain has TRBV7-2 and TRBJ1-1, with TRBD1 identical over 10 bases. CDR3 size: 14 residues. Germline V lookup: CDR1 SGHTA, CDR2 FQGNSA. J lost 3 bases, V lost 5 bases, and 3 bases had no gene match. Based on the CDR3 plus reference TRBV7-2 and TRBJ1-1, the full variable domain is GAGVSQSPSNKVTEKGKDVELRCDPISGHTALYWYRQSLGQGLEFLIYFQGNSAPDKSGLPSDRFSAERTGGSVSTLTIQRTQQEDSAVYLCASSLDRGHTEAFFGQGTRLTVV.

This chain uses TRBV15 with TRBJ2-5; D not resolved. CDR3 length: 15 amino acids. Germline lookup yields CDR1 LNHNV and CDR2 YYDKDF (reference sequence). V lost 5 bases and J lost 2, with 15 bases in between. CDR3 nucleotide sequence: TGTGCCACCAGCGGCGGTGAGGTGGTGCAAGAGACCCAGTACTTC. Protein product: CATSGGEVVQETQYF. Variable domain in full (rest from reference TRBV15 and TRBJ2-5): DAMVIQNPRYQVTQFGKPVTLSCSQTLNHNVMYWYQQKSSQAPKLLFHYYDKDFNNEADTPDNFQSRRPNTSFCFLDIRSPGLGDTAMYLCATSGGEVVQETQYFGPGTRLLVL.

The CDR3 nucleotides are TGTGCCAGCAGCCCATATTCGACGGGAACTAAGAATGAGCAGTTCTTC. Translation gives CASSPYSTGTKNEQFF. This rearrangement joins TRBV4-2 to TRBJ2-1, with D perhaps matching TRBD2 (5 bases). Germline CDR1 and CDR2: LGHNA and YNFKEQ. This CDR3 is built from 16 residues. V lost 4 bases and J lost 7, with 20 bases in between.

V is TRBV5-1 and J is TRBJ2-1, with 8 bases that match TRBD1. Germline lookup yields CDR1 SGHRS and CDR2 YFSETQ. The CDR3 sequence is 14 residues long. V gave up 6 bases and J gave up 4 bases; unmatched junction bases: 6. CDR3 in DNA: TGCGCCAGCAAGGGACAGGAGATTTACAATGAGCAGTTCTTC. It translates to CASKGQEIYNEQFF.

The chain recombines TRBV7-9 with TRBJ2-5; 10 bases match TRBD1. Per the germline V gene, CDR1 is SEHNR and CDR2 is FQNEAQ (reference sequence). There are 16 residues in the CDR3. V was pared by 1 base and J by 5 bases, with 7 bases of the junction left unmatched. CDR3 residues: CASSLGSGQGRETQYF. The CDR3 DNA reads as TGTGCCAGCAGCTTAGGATCGGGACAGGGGAGGGAGACCCAGTACTTC.

The chain joins TRBV6-5 to TRBJ1-5; TRBD1 matches at 7 bases. The CDR3 runs 14 residues. The J segment lost 6 bases and the V segment lost 7 bases, leaving 9 bases of the junction unmatched. Germline-derived CDR1 and CDR2 are MNHEY and SVGAGI. The chain's CDR3 is CASTEGQGGQPQHF. CDR3 nucleotide sequence: TGTGCCAGCACCGAGGGGCAGGGGGGTCAGCCCCAGCATTTT.

The chain joins TRBV7-2 to TRBJ2-5, with TRBD2 identical over 11 bases. The CDR3 is made up of 18 amino acids. The ends lost 0 bases at V and 2 bases at J; junction bases unmatched: 8. The germline V gene encodes CDR1 SGHTA and CDR2 FQGNSA. CDR3 nucleotides: TGTGCCAGCAGCTTAGCCGGGACTAGCGGAAGAAAGCAAGAGACCCAGTACTTC. Amino acids: CASSLAGTSGRKQETQYF.

This clone is a singleton in its sample. The chain combines TRBV9 with TRBJ1-5; D call uncertain. With 4 bases removed from V and 4 bases from J, the gap between germline ends came to 9 bases. In germline, CDR1 is SGDLS, CDR2 YYNGEE. The CDR3 loop spans 13 amino acids. The CDR3 protein is CASSLKPNQPQHF. CDR3 nucleotide sequence: TGTGCCAGCAGCCTTAAGCCTAATCAGCCCCAGCATTTT.

The rearrangement links TRBV10-3 to TRBJ1-2; D possibly corresponds to TRBD1 (6 bases). This CDR3 contains 13 residues. Germline loops: CDR1 ENHRY, CDR2 SYGVKD. Trimming took 7 bases from V and 3 from J, leaving 12 bases between them. DNA for the CDR3: TGTGCCATCACCCTGGACAGTTACTATGGCTACACCTTC. It encodes CAITLDSYYGYTF.

CDR3 bases: TGTGCCAGCAACCCTTCGGGGGGTCGGGGCACTGAAGCTTTCTTT. Translating gives CASNPSGGRGTEAFF. This chain connects TRBV27 to TRBJ1-1, with a possible D match to TRBD1 (5 bases). This CDR3 contains 15 residues. In germline, CDR1 is MNHEY, CDR2 SMNVEV (reference sequence). V lost 7 bases, J lost 4 bases, and 19 bases lay in between.

The gene calls are TRBV28 and TRBJ2-5, with D tentatively TRBD1 (6 bases). The CDR3 is 13 residues long. Trimming removed 2 bases from V and 3 bases from J, with 7 bases in between. CDR1 MDHEN and CDR2 SYDVKM come from the germline V gene. In DNA form, the CDR3 reads TGTGCCAGCAGTTTACGGACAGAAGAGACCCAGTACTTC. Its translation is CASSLRTEETQYF.

J is TRBJ1-2 and V is TRBV7-2; weak D call: TRBD1 (6 bases). CDR1 is SGHTA and CDR2 is FQGNSA in the germline V gene. V was pared by 2 bases and J by 4 bases, with 14 bases between. The CDR3 totals 15 residues. The CDR3 nucleotides read TGTGCCAGCAGCTTAACCGGCGGGGGGGCCTATGGCTACACCTTC. Encoded protein: CASSLTGGGAYGYTF.

This clone was found once. The V and J genes are TRBV28 and TRBJ2-2; D is unclear. This CDR3 is built from 13 residues. Trimming took 6 bases from V and 3 from J, leaving 8 bases between them. Per germline, CDR1 MDHEN and CDR2 SYDVKM. The CDR3 loop is CASRADYTGELFF. Here the CDR3 DNA reads TGTGCCAGCAGGGCAGACTACACCGGGGAGCTGTTTTTT.

The gene calls are TRBV7-6 and TRBJ2-5; 7 nucleotides align to TRBD1. This CDR3 is 16 amino acids long. After removal of 4 bases from V and 3 bases from J, the junction contained 11 bases not matched to a gene. CDR1 and CDR2 (germline): SGHVS, FNYEAQ. CDR3 amino acids: CASSSGVDRYEETQYF. As DNA, the CDR3 is TGTGCCAGCAGCTCCGGTGTGGACAGGTACGAAGAGACCCAGTACTTC.

For this clone: This specimen includes other DNA sequences encoding the same CDR3. The CDR3 sequence: CASSDRGGNQPQHF. CDR3 bases: TGTGCCAGCAGTGACAGGGGAGGGAATCAGCCCCAGCATTTT. This sequence joins TRBV6-1 and TRBJ1-5; possibly TRBD1 for D (6 bases). V lost 3 bases and J lost 4, with 10 bases in between. Germline CDR1 and CDR2: MNHNS and SASEGT. CDR3 length: 14 residues.

The chain combines TRBV13 with TRBJ1-2, with 8 nucleotides matching TRBD1. V gave up 5 bases and J gave up 8 bases; unmatched junction bases: 4. The CDR3 has 12 amino acids. Germline V lookup: CDR1 PRHDT, CDR2 FYEKMQ (reference sequence). CDR3 nucleotide sequence: TGTGCCAGCAGCACGGACAGGGAAGGCTACACCTTC. Translating it yields CASSTDREGYTF.

J is TRBJ2-7 and V is TRBV13; a weak D match, TRBD2 (6 bases). V was pared by 5 bases and J by 2 bases, with 7 bases between. Germline V gives CDR1 PRHDT, CDR2 FYEKMQ (reference sequence). The CDR3 runs 12 residues. CDR3 in amino acids: CASSRGAYEQYF. The CDR3 DNA reads TGTGCCAGCAGCCGCGGGGCCTACGAGCAGTACTTC. The variable domain in full, completed from reference TRBV13 and TRBJ2-7, reads AAGVIQSPRHLIKEKRETATLKCYPIPRHDTVYWYQQGPGQDPQFLISFYEKMQSDKGSIPDRFSAQQFSDYHSELNMSSLELGDSALYFCASSRGAYEQYFGPGTRLTVT.